The subject of this entry is one TCR beta chain. Clones were read by immunoSEQ multiplex PCR, and TCRdb kept only the in-frame ones, dropping some. Here the sample spans about 210,000 clones, approximately 80% being singletons. The data belong to a study of blood T cell repertoires in COVID-19. Study context: Collection of acute and convalescent COVID-19 samples took place in the United States, Italy and Spain. From T cells, B-cell-depleted T cells, or PBMCs came the material, which was cDNA or gDNA.

Trimming pared 9 bases from V and 3 bases from J, leaving 20 bases between. In germline, CDR1 is LNHDA, CDR2 SQIVND (reference sequence). This CDR3 has 15 residues. Sequencing used PBMCs or T cells enriched from blood (not recorded which). This clonotype was sampled from a man aged 40-49 years who had recovered from COVID-19. The chain couples TRBV19 to TRBJ1-2; D possibly corresponds to TRBD1 (5 bases). CDR3 sequence reads: CASLPGRGGDYGYTF. For the CDR3, the DNA is TGTGCCAGCCTTCCAGGGAGGGGAGGCGACTATGGCTACACCTTC.